This entry is about one T cell receptor beta chain. The sample originates from a study of blood T cell repertoires in COVID-19. Across the whole study: There were acute and convalescent COVID-19 samples, and they came from the United States, Italy and Spain. Sources were T cells, B-cell-depleted T cells, or PBMCs; the material itself was cDNA or gDNA.

Authors' processing steps: By means of reference gene primer amplification, nucleated cell counts were estimated. TCRdb's table, derived via immunoSEQ multiplex PCR, lists solely in-frame clones and lacks some. The V and J calls and clone size are taken from that table; D and trimming were inferred from the DNA. The table has tens of thousands of clones, 85% to 90% seen once. The TCR originated in a human donor with active COVID-19. The donor label of this sample is uncertain. Sequenced material: peripheral blood.

The CDR3 nucleotides read TGTGCCAGCAGCAGCGATGAGCAGTTCTTC. Protein product: CASSSDEQFF. The genes are TRBV11-2 and TRBJ2-1; D is unclear. The CDR3 runs 10 residues. The V gene's germline CDR1 is SGHAT and CDR2 FQNNGV. Trimming pared 5 bases from V and 8 bases from J, leaving 4 bases between.